The clone carrying this TCR beta chain was observed at least ten times. Antigen: not known. The entry originates in a study of regulatory T cells in long-lasting Graves disease. Study summary: It was over 5 years of antithyroid drugs, with positive TSH receptor antibodies, that meant persistent Graves' disease.

In building TCR beta libraries, iRepertoire HTBI primers were used together with Arm-PCR of CDR3 regions. TCRdb analysed the multiplex PCR reads with MiXCR anew, one entry per CDR3 protein. The table has roughly 500,000 distinct CDR3 sequences, around a fifth seen once. General study results and limits: TRBV28 was favored in persistent disease, as were TRBJ1-2 and TRBJ2-5.

Regarding time point: persistent/refractory GD, antithyroid drugs over 5 years with positive TRAb. PBMC RNA was the source of the TCR library. It was American Thyroid Association guidelines that determined Graves' disease diagnosis. V was cut by 6 bases and J by 2 bases, with 10 bases left in between. The CDR3 runs to 13 residues. The TCR was taken from a female donor with Graves disease. Sequences were derived from peripheral blood mononuclear cells (PBMCs), sampled when the disease was refractory, from a patient treated with antithyroid drugs. The chain carries TRBV12-3 or TRBV12-4 and TRBJ2-5; D perhaps matches TRBD1 (6 bases). The CDR3 DNA reads as TGTGCCAGCAGGAGGACAGCTCAAGAGACCCAGTACTTC. Amino acid sequence: CASRRTAQETQYF.